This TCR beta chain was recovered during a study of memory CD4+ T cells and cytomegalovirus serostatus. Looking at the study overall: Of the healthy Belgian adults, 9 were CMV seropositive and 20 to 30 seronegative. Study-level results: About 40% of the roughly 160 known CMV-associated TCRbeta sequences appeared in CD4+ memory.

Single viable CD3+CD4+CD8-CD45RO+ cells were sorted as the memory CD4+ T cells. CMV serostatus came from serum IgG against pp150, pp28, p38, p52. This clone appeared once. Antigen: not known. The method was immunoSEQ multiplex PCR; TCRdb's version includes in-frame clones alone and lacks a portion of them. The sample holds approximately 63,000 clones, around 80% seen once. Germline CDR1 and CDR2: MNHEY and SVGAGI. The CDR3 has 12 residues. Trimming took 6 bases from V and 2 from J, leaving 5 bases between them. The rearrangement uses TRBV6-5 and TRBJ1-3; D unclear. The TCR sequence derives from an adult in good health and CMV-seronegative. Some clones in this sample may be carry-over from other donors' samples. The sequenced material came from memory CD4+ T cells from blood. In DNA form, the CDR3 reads TGTGCCAGCAGCGACGCTGGAAACACCATATATTTT. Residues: CASSDAGNTIYF.